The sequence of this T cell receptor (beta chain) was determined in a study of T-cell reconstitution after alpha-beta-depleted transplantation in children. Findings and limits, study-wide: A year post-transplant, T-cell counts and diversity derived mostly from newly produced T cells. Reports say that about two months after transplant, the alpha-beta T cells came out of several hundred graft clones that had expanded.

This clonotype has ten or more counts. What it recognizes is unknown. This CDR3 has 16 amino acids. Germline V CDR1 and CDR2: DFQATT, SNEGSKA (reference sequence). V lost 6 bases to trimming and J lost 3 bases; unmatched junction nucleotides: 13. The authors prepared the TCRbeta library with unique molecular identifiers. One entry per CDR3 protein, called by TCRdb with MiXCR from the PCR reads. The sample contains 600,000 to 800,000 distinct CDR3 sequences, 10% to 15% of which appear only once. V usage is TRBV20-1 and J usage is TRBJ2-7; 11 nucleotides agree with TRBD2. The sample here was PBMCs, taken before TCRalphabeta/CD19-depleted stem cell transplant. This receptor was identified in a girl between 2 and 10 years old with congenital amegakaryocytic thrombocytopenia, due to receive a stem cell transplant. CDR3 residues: CSAHRETSGRDYEQYF. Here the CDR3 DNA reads TGCAGTGCGCACCGCGAAACTAGCGGGAGAGACTACGAGCAGTACTTC.